A selection of T cell receptor beta chains follows, all from one sample in a study of OX40 agonist ivuxolimab in advanced cancers. Data came from immunoSEQ multiplex PCR; TCRdb stores just in-frame clones and leaves some out. The sample carries tens of thousands of clones, roughly 90% recorded once. The sequenced sample was CD4+ or CD8+ T cells sorted from blood, obtained in a trial of the OX40 agonist ivuxolimab. These receptors were collected from an adult with an advanced solid tumor such as melanoma, head and neck, liver or kidney cancer. Each CDR3 is given without its conserved first and last residue. The order of the fields is V gene, CDR3 protein.

v_gene: TRBV25-1; CDR3aa: ASSEVAGAEAF
v_gene: TRBV10-3; CDR3aa: AISESPGQASSGANVLT
v_gene: TRBV5-1; CDR3aa: ASSPEGRGHNEQF
v_gene: TRBV4-2; CDR3aa: ASSQDWSGRIYEQY
v_gene: TRBV23-1; CDR3aa: ASSPRWTAGETQY
v_gene: TRBV5-5; CDR3aa: ASSLVWGQGYNEQF
v_gene: TRBV5-1; CDR3aa: ASSLAGQGVNTGELF
v_gene: TRBV19; CDR3aa: ATNRLQGSNQPQH
v_gene: TRBV13; CDR3aa: ASSSSRDRNTEAF
v_gene: TRBV5-1; CDR3aa: ASSLIFQGRNPGELF
v_gene: TRBV5-1; CDR3aa: ASTPGTRDQETQY
v_gene: TRBV7-2; CDR3aa: ASSLAGGTYNEQF
v_gene: TRBV27; CDR3aa: ASSPGLSYEQY
v_gene: TRBV14; CDR3aa: ATTPWGGRTEAF
v_gene: TRBV7-2; CDR3aa: ASSHATGYEQY
v_gene: TRBV5-6; CDR3aa: ASSAGWRAQY
v_gene: TRBV9; CDR3aa: ASGPWGSGGQETQY
v_gene: TRBV28; CDR3aa: ASSSGTGFLGAGNEQF
v_gene: TRBV5-1; CDR3aa: ASSSSSGNSYEQY
v_gene: TRBV6-1; CDR3aa: ASSEGGVTNEKLF
v_gene: TRBV7-9; CDR3aa: ASSFPLGRDNEQF
v_gene: TRBV27; CDR3aa: ASSSQGVDTQY
v_gene: TRBV7-8; CDR3aa: AGPVEGRGNQPQH
v_gene: TRBV5-1; CDR3aa: ASSLESWETQY
v_gene: TRBV27; CDR3aa: ASSLSWRVETQY
v_gene: TRBV28; CDR3aa: ASSLAGGPVSGEQF
v_gene: TRBV7-3; CDR3aa: ASRRPGGPSSYEQY
v_gene: TRBV19; CDR3aa: ASRDTGGGNQPQH
v_gene: TRBV28; CDR3aa: ASSSHSGTGNEKLF
v_gene: TRBV6-1; CDR3aa: ASSTRDTDTQY
v_gene: TRBV28; CDR3aa: ASSSGQNTEAF
v_gene: TRBV9; CDR3aa: ASSVAGTGVYEQY
v_gene: TRBV11-1; CDR3aa: ASSFSGRAIEQF
v_gene: TRBV15; CDR3aa: ATSRDGTEKETQY
v_gene: TRBV14; CDR3aa: ASSQGTGGPHYGYT
v_gene: TRBV19; CDR3aa: ASSIRAGNEQY
v_gene: TRBV10-3; CDR3aa: AISETPGQGKETQY
v_gene: TRBV9; CDR3aa: ASSVGYDTQY
v_gene: TRBV30; CDR3aa: AWSVLAGGVSYNEQF
v_gene: TRBV7-6; CDR3aa: ASSRTSGAYEQY
v_gene: TRBV11-2; CDR3aa: ASSLFVSASGIRNEQF
v_gene: TRBV15; CDR3aa: ATSRDLGMDTEAF
v_gene: TRBV27; CDR3aa: ATHLAGESYEQY
v_gene: TRBV7-3; CDR3aa: ASSPDAHSGANVLT
v_gene: TRBV19; CDR3aa: ATRGSGASYEQY
v_gene: TRBV19; CDR3aa: ASSVQGAEGELF
v_gene: TRBV2; CDR3aa: ASSETAGASTDTQY
v_gene: TRBV15; CDR3aa: ATSRPSGPGTEAF
v_gene: TRBV10-1; CDR3aa: ASSESGLADGETQY
v_gene: TRBV18; CDR3aa: ASSPITAQVGTTYEQY
v_gene: TRBV7-9; CDR3aa: ASSLSERVISYNEQF
v_gene: TRBV7-9; CDR3aa: ASSRSLAGADISTDTQY
v_gene: TRBV9; CDR3aa: ASSVQQGANTEAF
v_gene: TRBV7-9; CDR3aa: ASSLALARRGREQY
v_gene: TRBV10-2; CDR3aa: ASKAGDLGYT
v_gene: TRBV11-3; CDR3aa: ASSISGTGRTGELF
v_gene: TRBV6-1; CDR3aa: ASSEAPVFGYT